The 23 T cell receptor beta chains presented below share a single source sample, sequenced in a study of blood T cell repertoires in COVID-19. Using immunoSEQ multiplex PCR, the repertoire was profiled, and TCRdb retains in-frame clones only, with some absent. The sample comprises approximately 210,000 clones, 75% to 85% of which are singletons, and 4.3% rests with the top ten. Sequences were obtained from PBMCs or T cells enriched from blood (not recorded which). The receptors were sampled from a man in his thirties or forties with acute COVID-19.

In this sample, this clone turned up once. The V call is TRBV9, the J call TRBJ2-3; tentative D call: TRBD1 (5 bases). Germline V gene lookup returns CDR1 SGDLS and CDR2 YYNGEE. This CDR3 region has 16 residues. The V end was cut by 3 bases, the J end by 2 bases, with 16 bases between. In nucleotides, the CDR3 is TGTGCCAGCAGCGGAGGTCATGGGGCACCCACAGATACGCAGTATTTT. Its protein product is CASSGGHGAPTDTQYF.

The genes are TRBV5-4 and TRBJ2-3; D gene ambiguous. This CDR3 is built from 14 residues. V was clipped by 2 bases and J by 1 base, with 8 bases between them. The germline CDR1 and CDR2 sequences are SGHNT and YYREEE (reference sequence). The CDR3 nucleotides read TGTGCCAGCAGCTTATCGACTGGCACAGATACGCAGTATTTT. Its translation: CASSLSTGTDTQYF.

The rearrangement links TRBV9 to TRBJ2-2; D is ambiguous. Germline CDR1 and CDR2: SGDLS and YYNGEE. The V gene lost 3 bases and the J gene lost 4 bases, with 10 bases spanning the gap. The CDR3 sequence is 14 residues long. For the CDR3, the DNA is TGTGCCAGCAGCGCCCATGAGGTCACCGGGGAGCTGTTTTTT. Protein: CASSAHEVTGELFF.

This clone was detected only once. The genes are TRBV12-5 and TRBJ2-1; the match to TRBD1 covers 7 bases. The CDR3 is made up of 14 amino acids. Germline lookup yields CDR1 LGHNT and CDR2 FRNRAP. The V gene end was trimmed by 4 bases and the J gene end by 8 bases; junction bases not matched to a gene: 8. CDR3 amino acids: CASGSTTGSDEQFF. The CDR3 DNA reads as TGTGCTAGTGGTTCAACGACAGGGAGCGATGAGCAGTTCTTC.

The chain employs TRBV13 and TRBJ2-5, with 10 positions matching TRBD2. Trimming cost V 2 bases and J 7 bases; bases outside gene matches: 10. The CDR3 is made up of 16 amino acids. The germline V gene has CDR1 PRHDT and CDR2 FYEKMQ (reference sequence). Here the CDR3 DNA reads TGTGCCAGCAGCTTAAGGGCTAGCGGGGGCCCGATGACCCAGTACTTC. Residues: CASSLRASGGPMTQYF.

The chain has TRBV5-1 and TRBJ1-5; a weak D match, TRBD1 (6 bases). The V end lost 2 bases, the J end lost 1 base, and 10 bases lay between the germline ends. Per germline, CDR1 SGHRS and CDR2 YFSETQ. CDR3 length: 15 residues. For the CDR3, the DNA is TGCGCCAGCAGCTTAAGTGGGACAAGCAATCAGCCCCAGCATTTT. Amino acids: CASSLSGTSNQPQHF.

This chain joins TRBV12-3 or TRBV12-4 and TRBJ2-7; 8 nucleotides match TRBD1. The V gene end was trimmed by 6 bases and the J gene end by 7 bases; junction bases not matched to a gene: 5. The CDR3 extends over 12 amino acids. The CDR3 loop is CASRGTGGEQYF. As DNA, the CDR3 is TGTGCCAGCAGGGGAACAGGGGGGGAGCAGTACTTC.

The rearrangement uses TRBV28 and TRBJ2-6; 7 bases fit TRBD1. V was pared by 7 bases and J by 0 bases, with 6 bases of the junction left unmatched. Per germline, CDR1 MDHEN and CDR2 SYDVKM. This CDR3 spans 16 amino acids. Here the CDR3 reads CASTGQMLSGANVLTF. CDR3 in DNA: TGTGCCAGCACGGGACAGATGCTCTCTGGGGCCAACGTCCTGACTTTC.

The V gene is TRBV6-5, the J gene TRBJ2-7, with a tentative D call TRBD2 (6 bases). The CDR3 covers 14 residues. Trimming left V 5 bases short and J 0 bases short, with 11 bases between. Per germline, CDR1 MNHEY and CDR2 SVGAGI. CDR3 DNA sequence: TGTGCCAGCAGTCCGGGACTTAACTCCTACGAGCAGTACTTC. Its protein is CASSPGLNSYEQYF.

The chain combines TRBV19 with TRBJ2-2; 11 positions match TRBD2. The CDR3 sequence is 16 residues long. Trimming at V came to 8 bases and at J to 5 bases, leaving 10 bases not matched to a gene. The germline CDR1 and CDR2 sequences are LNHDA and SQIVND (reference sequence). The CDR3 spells CASRFGTSGFTGELFF. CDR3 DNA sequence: TGTGCCAGTCGGTTCGGGACTAGCGGTTTTACCGGGGAGCTGTTTTTT.

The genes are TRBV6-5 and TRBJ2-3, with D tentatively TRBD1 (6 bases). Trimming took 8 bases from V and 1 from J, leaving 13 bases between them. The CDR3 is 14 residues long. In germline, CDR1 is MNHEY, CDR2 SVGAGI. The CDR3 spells CASLRAGGTDTQYF. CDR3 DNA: TGTGCCAGCCTCAGAGCAGGGGGCACAGATACGCAGTATTTT.

The CDR3 reads CASSPSGVGTDTQYF. The CDR3 nucleotides are TGTGCCAGCAGCCCAAGCGGGGTTGGCACAGATACGCAGTATTTT. This chain connects TRBV11-3 to TRBJ2-3; 7 bases match TRBD2. Germline CDR1 SGHNT, CDR2 YENEEA. The CDR3 extends over 15 amino acids. The ends lost 5 bases at V and 1 base at J; junction bases unmatched: 6.

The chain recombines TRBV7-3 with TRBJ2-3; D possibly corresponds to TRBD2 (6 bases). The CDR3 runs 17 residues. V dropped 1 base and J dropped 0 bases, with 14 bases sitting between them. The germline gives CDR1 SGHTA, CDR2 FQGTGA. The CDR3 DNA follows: TGTGCCAGCAGCTTAAAATCGTGGGCGGGGAGCACAGATACGCAGTATTTT. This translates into CASSLKSWAGSTDTQYF.

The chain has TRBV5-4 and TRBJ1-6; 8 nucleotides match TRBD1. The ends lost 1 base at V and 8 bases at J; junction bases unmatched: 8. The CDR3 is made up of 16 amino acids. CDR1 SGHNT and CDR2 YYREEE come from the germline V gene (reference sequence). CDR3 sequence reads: CASSLSQGARDSPLHF. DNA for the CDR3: TGTGCCAGCAGCTTGTCGCAGGGGGCGAGGGATTCACCCCTCCACTTT.

In DNA, the CDR3 is TGTGCCAGCAGTACCCCAGGGAAAAAACTGTTTTTT. Translated: CASSTPGKKLFF. This rearrangement joins TRBV6-5 to TRBJ1-4, with D perhaps TRBD1 (5 bases). This CDR3 is built from 12 residues. CDR1 is MNHEY and CDR2 is SVGAGI in the germline V gene. V was clipped by 5 bases and J by 9 bases, with 10 bases between them.

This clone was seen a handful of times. The CDR3 nucleotides read TGTGCCACCGCGGGACAGGGGCTTGTTAGCACAGATACGCAGTATTTT. It encodes CATAGQGLVSTDTQYF. The J gene is TRBJ2-3, the V gene TRBV28, with 10 bases that match TRBD1. Germline-derived CDR1 and CDR2 are MDHEN and SYDVKM. This CDR3 is 16 amino acids long. Trimming at V came to 10 bases and at J to 0 bases, leaving 10 bases not matched to a gene.

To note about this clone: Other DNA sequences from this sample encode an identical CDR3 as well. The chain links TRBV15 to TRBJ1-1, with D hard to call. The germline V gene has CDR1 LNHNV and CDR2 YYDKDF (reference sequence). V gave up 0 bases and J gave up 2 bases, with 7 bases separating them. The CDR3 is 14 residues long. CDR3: CATSRDRGNTEAFF. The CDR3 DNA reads TGTGCCACCAGCAGAGATAGAGGAAACACTGAAGCTTTCTTT. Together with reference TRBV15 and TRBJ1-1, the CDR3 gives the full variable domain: DAMVIQNPRYQVTQFGKPVTLSCSQTLNHNVMYWYQQKSSQAPKLLFHYYDKDFNNEADTPDNFQSRRPNTSFCFLDIRSPGLGDTAMYLCATSRDRGNTEAFFGQGTRLTVV.

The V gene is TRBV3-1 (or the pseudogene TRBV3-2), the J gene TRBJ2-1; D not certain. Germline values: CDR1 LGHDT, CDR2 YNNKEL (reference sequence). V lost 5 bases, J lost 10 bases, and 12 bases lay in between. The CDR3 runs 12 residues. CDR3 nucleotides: TGTGCCAGCAGCACCTTGGGCCGGGAGCAGTTCTTC. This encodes CASSTLGREQFF.

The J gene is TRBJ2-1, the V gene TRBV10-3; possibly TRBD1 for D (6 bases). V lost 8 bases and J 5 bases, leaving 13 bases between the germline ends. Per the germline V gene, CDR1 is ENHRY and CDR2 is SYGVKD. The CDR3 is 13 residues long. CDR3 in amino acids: CAIVGQLNNEQFF. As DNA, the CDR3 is TGTGCCATCGTAGGACAGTTAAACAATGAGCAGTTCTTC.

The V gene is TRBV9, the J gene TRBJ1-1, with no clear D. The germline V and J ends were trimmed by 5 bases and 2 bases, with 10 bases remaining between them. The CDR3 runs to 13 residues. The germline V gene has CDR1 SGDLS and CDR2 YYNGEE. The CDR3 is CASRREGNTEAFF. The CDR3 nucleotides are TGTGCCAGCAGGCGGGAGGGAAACACTGAAGCTTTCTTT. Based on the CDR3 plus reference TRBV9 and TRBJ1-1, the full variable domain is DSGVTQTPKHLITATGQRVTLRCSPRSGDLSVYWYQQSLDQGLQFLIQYYNGEERAKGNILERFSAQQFPDLHSELNLSSLELGDSALYFCASRREGNTEAFFGQGTRLTVV.

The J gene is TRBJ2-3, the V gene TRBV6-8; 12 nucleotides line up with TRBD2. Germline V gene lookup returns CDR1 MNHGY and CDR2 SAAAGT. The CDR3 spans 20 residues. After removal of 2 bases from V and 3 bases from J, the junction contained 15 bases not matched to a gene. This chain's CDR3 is CASSYGTWLAGGPGTDTQYF. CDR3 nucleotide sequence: TGTGCCAGCAGTTACGGGACTTGGCTAGCGGGGGGGCCTGGGACAGATACGCAGTATTTT.

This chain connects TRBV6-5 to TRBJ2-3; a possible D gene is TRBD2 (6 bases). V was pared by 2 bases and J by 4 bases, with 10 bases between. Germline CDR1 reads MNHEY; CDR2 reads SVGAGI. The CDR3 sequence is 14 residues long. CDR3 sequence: CASSYRGAPDTQYF. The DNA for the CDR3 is TGTGCCAGCAGTTACCGCGGGGCCCCAGATACGCAGTATTTT.

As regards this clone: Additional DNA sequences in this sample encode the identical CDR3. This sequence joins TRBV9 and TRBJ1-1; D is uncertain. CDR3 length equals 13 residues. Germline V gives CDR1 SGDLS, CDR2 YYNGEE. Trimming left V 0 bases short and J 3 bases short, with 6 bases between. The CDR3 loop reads CASSVGGHTEAFF. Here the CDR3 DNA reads TGTGCCAGCAGCGTAGGAGGGCACACTGAAGCTTTCTTT.